Below, 19 T cell receptor beta chains from the same sample are listed, as sequenced in a study of OX40 agonist ivuxolimab in advanced cancers. The protocol was immunoSEQ multiplex PCR, while the TCRdb copy is restricted to in-frame clones and leaves out a portion. The repertoire holds around 29,000 clones, with approximately 90% as singletons. Sequenced here: CD4+ or CD8+ T cells sorted from blood, sampled in a trial of the OX40 agonist ivuxolimab. These receptors all stem from an adult with an advanced solid tumor such as melanoma, head and neck, liver or kidney cancer.

The chain uses TRBV4-1 and TRBJ1-3; 7 positions match TRBD1. Trimming at V came to 0 bases and at J to 0 bases, leaving 5 bases not matched to a gene. This CDR3 is 17 amino acids long. Germline V gene sequence: CDR1 MGHRA, CDR2 YSYEKL. The DNA for the CDR3 is TGCGCCAGCAGCCAAGATGGGACAGCGAGCTCTGGAAACACCATATATTTT. As protein: CASSQDGTASSGNTIYF.

By share of the sample, this clone is medium-sized. This rearrangement joins TRBV27 to TRBJ2-3, with unresolved D. This CDR3 has 16 residues. V shed 5 bases and J shed 0 bases, with 15 bases lying between them. CDR1 is MNHEY, CDR2 SMNVEV, per germline (reference sequence). The CDR3 protein is CASSPQARRSTDTQYF. The CDR3 nucleotides read TGTGCCAGCAGTCCCCAGGCTAGACGTAGCACAGATACGCAGTATTTT.

The rearrangement links TRBV28 to TRBJ2-5; D is undetermined. The CDR3 loop spans 15 amino acids. The germline V gene encodes CDR1 MDHEN and CDR2 SYDVKM. V was pared by 6 bases and J by 4 bases, with 18 bases between. The CDR3 reads CASSPEESRGETQYF. The CDR3 DNA reads as TGTGCCAGCAGCCCCGAGGAGAGCCGCGGAGAGACCCAGTACTTC. Together with reference TRBV28 and TRBJ2-5, the CDR3 gives the full variable domain: DVKVTQSSRYLVKRTGEKVFLECVQDMDHENMFWYRQDPGLGLRLIYFSYDVKMKEKGDIPEGYSVSREKKERFSLILESASTNQTSMYLCASSPEESRGETQYFGPGTRLLVL.

The gene calls are TRBV27 and TRBJ1-1, with TRBD1 matching 7 bases. V shed 2 bases and J 4 bases; nucleotides not matched to a gene: 13. This CDR3 contains 17 residues. CDR1 MNHEY and CDR2 SMNVEV come from the germline V gene (reference sequence). CDR3 in amino acids: CASSLVPGGMGFTEAFF. The DNA of the CDR3 is TGTGCCAGCAGTTTAGTACCAGGGGGGATGGGGTTCACTGAAGCTTTCTTT.

The chain couples TRBV6-5 to TRBJ1-2; no definite D call. CDR1 is MNHEY, CDR2 SVGAGI, per germline. The CDR3 spans 13 residues. V lost 6 bases, J lost 5 bases, and 13 bases lay in between. As DNA, the CDR3 is TGTGCCAGCAGCTATGCCTCAGGTTATGGCTACACCTTC. It specifies CASSYASGYGYTF.

The chain employs TRBV7-9 and TRBJ2-7; D not resolved. This CDR3 has 13 amino acids. Deletions cut 2 bases from V and 0 bases from J, with 5 bases between. Germline values: CDR1 SEHNR, CDR2 FQNEAQ (reference sequence). The CDR3 bases are TGTGCCAGCAGCTTAAGCACCTCCTACGAGCAGTACTTC. Translating gives CASSLSTSYEQYF.

The chain carries TRBV6-5 and TRBJ2-3, with D uncertain. The CDR3 totals 13 residues. CDR1 is MNHEY and CDR2 is SVGAGI in the germline V gene. Trimming took 5 bases from V and 6 from J, leaving 12 bases between them. The CDR3 protein is CASSMGSTDTQYF. The DNA of the CDR3 is TGTGCCAGCAGTATGGGGTCCACGGATACGCAGTATTTT.

This chain joins TRBV6-5 and TRBJ1-1, with D perhaps TRBD1 (6 bases). V was clipped by 0 bases and J by 1 base, with 9 bases between them. The CDR3 loop spans 15 amino acids. The germline gives CDR1 MNHEY, CDR2 SVGAGI. The CDR3 DNA is TGTGCCAGCAGTTACTCTAAAGGGGGGAACACTGAAGCTTTCTTT. Translating it yields CASSYSKGGNTEAFF.

This clone turned up a few times. The chain recombines TRBV9 with TRBJ2-1, with 7 bases that match TRBD1. The germline V gene has CDR1 SGDLS and CDR2 YYNGEE. This CDR3 comprises 15 residues. J gave up 7 bases and V 3 bases, and 10 bases lay outside the gene matches. The CDR3 loop is CASSAFSTGSNEQFF. The DNA for the CDR3 is TGTGCCAGCAGCGCCTTTTCGACAGGGTCAAATGAGCAGTTCTTC.

This chain connects TRBV9 to TRBJ2-7; TRBD1 is a possible D gene (6 bases). The CDR3 is made up of 14 amino acids. The V gene's germline CDR1 is SGDLS and CDR2 YYNGEE. V dropped 2 bases and J dropped 0 bases, with 9 bases sitting between them. Here the CDR3 reads CASSVGHLSYEQYF. CDR3 coding DNA: TGTGCCAGCAGCGTGGGACACCTCTCCTACGAGCAGTACTTC.

The chain couples TRBV4-3 to TRBJ2-2; D is unclear. The germline V gene has CDR1 LGHNA and CDR2 YSLEER. Trimming stripped 0 bases from V and 4 bases from J, with 12 bases between. The CDR3 is made up of 16 amino acids. The CDR3 loop reads CASSQDVWSSTGELFF. The CDR3, as DNA: TGCGCCAGCAGCCAAGATGTATGGAGTTCCACCGGGGAGCTGTTTTTT.

The chain combines TRBV6-5 with TRBJ1-1, with a possible D match to TRBD1 (5 bases). Trimming shortened V by 6 bases and J by 0 bases, and 14 bases separated the two germline ends. Germline CDR1 reads MNHEY; CDR2 reads SVGAGI. The CDR3 covers 15 residues. The DNA of the CDR3 is TGTGCCAGCAGGTCCAGACAGCTGATGAACACTGAAGCTTTCTTT. This translates into CASRSRQLMNTEAFF.

The V gene is TRBV4-1, the J gene TRBJ1-4, with 11 bases that match TRBD1. The CDR3 is made up of 15 amino acids. The germline CDR1 and CDR2 sequences are MGHRA and YSYEKL. V shed 6 bases, J shed 8 bases, and the junction held 8 bases outside the gene matches. CDR3 sequence reads: CASSQLGTGGEKLFF. The DNA of the CDR3 is TGCGCCAGCAGTCAGCTTGGGACAGGGGGGGAAAAACTGTTTTTT.

The chain combines TRBV10-3 with TRBJ2-7; tentatively, D is TRBD1 (5 bases). This CDR3 is built from 14 residues. Germline CDR1 is ENHRY and CDR2 is SYGVKD. Trimming took 2 bases from V and 2 from J, leaving 10 bases between them. For the CDR3, the DNA is TGTGCCATCAGTGAGACACAGGCCCCCTACGAGCAGTACTTC. Its translation is CAISETQAPYEQYF.

This chain joins TRBV28 and TRBJ1-1, with D unclear. Germline CDR1 and CDR2: MDHEN and SYDVKM. This CDR3 has 15 amino acids. The germline V and J ends were trimmed by 0 bases and 4 bases, with 12 bases remaining between them. DNA of the CDR3: TGTGCCAGCAGTTTATGGGGTACGTCTGGCACTGAAGCTTTCTTT. Amino acid sequence: CASSLWGTSGTEAFF.

The chain has TRBV28 and TRBJ2-7; TRBD2 matches at 7 bases. Germline CDR1 and CDR2: MDHEN and SYDVKM. Unmatched junction bases numbered 9, after V lost 8 bases and J lost 2 bases. This CDR3 comprises 14 residues. CDR3 nucleotide sequence: TGTGCCAGCTCCCCTTTAGGACTAGCCTACGAGCAGTACTTC. Translating it yields CASSPLGLAYEQYF.

The chain joins TRBV30 to TRBJ2-1; D not certain. Trimming removed 0 bases from V and 6 bases from J, with 6 bases in between. Germline V gene lookup returns CDR1 GTSNPN and CDR2 SVGIG (reference sequence). The CDR3 has 12 residues. CDR3 sequence reads: CAWSVNSNEQFF. In DNA form, the CDR3 reads TGTGCCTGGAGTGTTAATAGCAATGAGCAGTTCTTC.

The gene calls are TRBV15 and TRBJ2-7; D not resolved. The germline V and J ends were trimmed by 3 bases and 2 bases, with 11 bases remaining between them. The germline CDR1 and CDR2 sequences are LNHNV and YYDKDF (reference sequence). This CDR3 region has 14 residues. The CDR3 is CATSSKLEPYEQYF. In DNA form, the CDR3 reads TGTGCCACCAGCAGCAAACTGGAGCCCTACGAGCAGTACTTC.

The chain employs TRBV7-3 and TRBJ2-5, with 8 positions matching TRBD1. The J call may not be correct, given that the DNA end is closer to TRBJ2-7. CDR1 is SGHTA, CDR2 FQGTGA, per germline. This CDR3 has 14 residues. The DNA of the CDR3 is TGTGCCAGCAGCTTGTGGCAGGGGGCAAACGAGCAGTACTTC. Translating it yields CASSLWQGANEQYF.